The rows below give T cell receptor beta chains drawn from one sample of a study of cytomegalovirus exposure and HLA in healthy donors. Libraries were prepared by immunoSEQ multiplex PCR; TCRdb keeps only in-frame clonotypes and omits some of them. The sample lists about 130,000 clones, less than 85% seen once, with 2% to 2.5% in the top ten. Sequences were obtained from PBMCs. The origin of the receptors is a woman aged 55-69 years in good health and CMV-seropositive. Each CDR3 is given with its conserved first and last residue. D genes are given only for firm matches. Only some rows state a clone size, as once, few, many or a class for expanded clones.

J: TRBJ2-1
D: -
V: TRBV10-3
size: -
CDR3: CAISRSPGNEQFF
DNA: TGTGCCATCAGTCGGAGCCCGGGGAATGAGCAGTTCTTC

J: TRBJ1-2
D: -
V: TRBV29-1
size: -
CDR3: CSVEGGQRGYGYTF
DNA: TGCAGCGTTGAAGGCGGACAGCGGGGCTATGGCTACACCTTC

J: TRBJ2-1
D: TRBD2
V: TRBV9
size: -
CDR3: CASSVAAQRERNEQFF
DNA: TGTGCCAGCAGCGTAGCTGCCCAGCGGGAACGGAATGAGCAGTTCTTC

J: TRBJ2-2
D: TRBD1
V: TRBV6-5
size: -
CDR3: CASSRGRGGELFF
DNA: TGTGCCAGCAGCAGGGGGCGCGGCGGGGAGCTGTTTTTT

J: TRBJ1-2
D: -
V: TRBV30
size: -
CDR3: CAWSGGGYTF
DNA: TGTGCCTGGAGTGGGGGCGGCTACACCTTC

J: TRBJ2-1
D: TRBD2
V: TRBV5-1
size: -
CDR3: CASSLRALAGGPDEQFF
DNA: TGCGCCAGCAGCTTGAGGGCCCTAGCGGGAGGGCCCGATGAGCAGTTCTTC

J: TRBJ2-3
D: TRBD1
V: TRBV18
size: -
CDR3: CASSPIGTGIADTQYF
DNA: TGTGCCAGCTCACCGATCGGGACAGGGATCGCAGATACGCAGTATTTT

J: TRBJ1-1
D: TRBD1
V: TRBV18
size: -
CDR3: CASSPGTANTEAFF
DNA: TGTGCCAGCTCACCCGGGACAGCGAACACTGAAGCTTTCTTT

J: TRBJ2-5
D: TRBD1
V: TRBV7-9
size: -
CDR3: CASSLGDRGAYQETQYF
DNA: TGTGCCAGCAGCTTAGGGGACAGGGGGGCGTACCAAGAGACCCAGTACTTC

J: TRBJ2-1
D: -
V: TRBV4-1
size: -
CDR3: CASSQTDEQFF
DNA: TGCGCCAGCAGCCAAACGGATGAGCAGTTCTTC

J: TRBJ2-3
D: -
V: TRBV5-1
size: -
CDR3: CASSSDKPDTQYF
DNA: TGCGCCAGCAGCTCGGACAAACCAGATACGCAGTATTTT

J: TRBJ1-2
D: TRBD1
V: TRBV28
size: -
CDR3: CASSYGQGNGYTF
DNA: TGTGCCAGCAGCTACGGACAGGGTAATGGCTACACCTTC

J: TRBJ1-1
D: TRBD1
V: TRBV7-8
size: -
CDR3: CASSREGRGLLNTEAFF
DNA: TGTGCCAGCAGCCGGGAGGGGAGGGGGCTCCTGAACACTGAAGCTTTCTTT

J: TRBJ2-1
D: -
V: TRBV7-9
size: -
CDR3: CASSLGRGSSYNEQFF
DNA: TGTGCCAGCAGCTTAGGGCGCGGTAGCTCCTACAATGAGCAGTTCTTC

J: TRBJ2-7
D: -
V: TRBV6-6
size: -
CDR3: CASMRNYEQYF
DNA: TGTGCCAGCATGAGGAATTACGAGCAGTACTTC

J: TRBJ2-1
D: -
V: TRBV28
size: -
CDR3: CASTLGGLTYNEQFF
DNA: TGTGCCAGCACCTTGGGGGGATTAACCTACAATGAGCAGTTCTTC

J: TRBJ2-7
D: -
V: TRBV5-4
size: -
CDR3: CASSLGGKSSYEQYF
DNA: TGTGCCAGCAGCTTGGGAGGGAAAAGCTCCTACGAGCAGTACTTC

J: TRBJ2-5
D: -
V: TRBV28
size: -
CDR3: CASSLNRDNLGETQYF
DNA: TGTGCCAGCAGTTTAAACCGGGACAACCTAGGCGAGACCCAGTACTTC

J: TRBJ1-3
D: -
V: TRBV6-5
size: -
CDR3: CASSYSRAGAGNTIYF
DNA: TGTGCCAGCAGTTACTCTCGGGCAGGGGCTGGAAACACCATATATTTT

J: TRBJ1-5
D: -
V: TRBV28
size: -
CDR3: CASRRQNSNQPQHF
DNA: TGTGCCAGCAGACGCCAGAATAGCAATCAGCCCCAGCATTTT

J: TRBJ2-1
D: -
V: TRBV28
size: few
CDR3: CATRRSSYNEQFF
DNA: TGTGCCACCCGGAGGAGCTCCTACAATGAGCAGTTCTTC

J: TRBJ1-6
D: TRBD1
V: TRBV5-1
size: few
CDR3: CASSLQGSSPLHF
DNA: TGCGCCAGCAGCTTACAGGGGAGCTCACCCCTCCACTTT

J: TRBJ2-1
D: TRBD1
V: TRBV2
size: -
CDR3: CASAYRDRVNNEQFF
DNA: TGTGCCAGCGCATACCGGGACAGGGTCAATAATGAGCAGTTCTTC

J: TRBJ1-2
D: TRBD1
V: TRBV2
size: -
CDR3: CASMTGLANYGYTF
DNA: TGTGCCAGCATGACAGGGTTGGCTAACTATGGCTACACCTTC

J: TRBJ2-5
D: -
V: TRBV6-6
size: -
CDR3: CASSTKGGTQYF
DNA: TGTGCCAGCAGTACCAAAGGGGGGACCCAGTACTTC

J: TRBJ2-7
D: TRBD1
V: TRBV7-9
size: once
CDR3: CASSLGDRVSYEQYF
DNA: TGTGCCAGCAGCTTAGGGGACAGGGTCTCCTACGAGCAGTACTTC

J: TRBJ1-1
D: -
V: TRBV9
size: -
CDR3: CASSVEARGNTEAFF
DNA: TGTGCCAGCAGCGTAGAAGCCAGGGGAAACACTGAAGCTTTCTTT

J: TRBJ1-4
D: -
V: TRBV28
size: -
CDR3: CASSLSGGSEKLFF
DNA: TGTGCCAGCAGTTTATCCGGGGGAAGTGAAAAACTGTTTTTT

J: TRBJ2-7
D: -
V: TRBV19
size: -
CDR3: CASSILTVGGYEQYF
DNA: TGTGCCAGTAGTATACTTACAGTTGGAGGCTACGAGCAGTACTTC

J: TRBJ1-5
D: -
V: TRBV14
size: few
CDR3: CASSQGARPQHF
DNA: TGTGCCAGCAGCCAAGGCGCTCGGCCCCAGCATTTT

J: TRBJ1-1
D: TRBD1
V: TRBV6-5
size: -
CDR3: CASSYLGQGFTEAFF
DNA: TGTGCCAGCAGTTACCTTGGACAGGGTTTCACTGAAGCTTTCTTT

J: TRBJ1-5
D: TRBD1
V: TRBV2
size: -
CDR3: CASRLDRVHQPQHF
DNA: TGTGCCAGCAGACTTGACAGGGTCCATCAGCCCCAGCATTTT